This T cell receptor beta chain was obtained from a study of blood T cells in healthy people across ages. The V gene end was trimmed by 0 bases and the J gene end by 9 bases; junction bases not matched to a gene: 6. Germline-derived CDR1 and CDR2 are SGHRS and YFSETQ. This CDR3 contains 14 residues. This clonotype was detected a few times. Its antigen is still unknown. Findings and limits, study-wide: PBMCs were not sorted, which prevented a conclusive comparison of naive versus antigen-experienced cells.

Together with a sample-barcoded 5' primer, a J-beta primer mix was included in a second PCR lasting roughly 6 to 12 cycles. One entry per CDR3 protein results from TCRdb running MiXCR on the 5' RACE reads. The sample gives 790,000 or so distinct CDR3 sequences, 35% to 60% of which show up once; roughly 18% is in the top ten. Extracted total RNA amounted to at least 5.5 micrograms for each sample. The sample was blood. V and J are TRBV5-1 and TRBJ2-1; 7 nucleotides agree with TRBD2. The sequence came from an elderly man in good health. The DNA for the CDR3 is TGCGCCAGCAGCTTGGTGGCGGGAGCGGTTGAGCAGTTCTTC. This gives the protein CASSLVAGAVEQFF.